Presented here are 4 T cell receptor beta chains from one specimen sequenced in a study of T cell responses to AZD1222 COVID-19 vaccine. The protocol was immunoSEQ multiplex PCR, while the TCRdb copy is restricted to in-frame clones and leaves out a portion. The table has around 140,000 clones, about 90% seen once. The sample was peripheral blood, taken 28 days after the second AZD1222 dose. These TCRs come from an adult who received the AZD1222 COVID-19 vaccine.

The chain is built from TRBV24-1 and TRBJ2-2; 9 bases are a match to TRBD1. CDR1 and CDR2 from the germline V gene are KGHDR and SFDVKD. V gave up 9 bases and J gave up 3 bases; unmatched junction bases: 4. This CDR3 comprises 14 residues. Written as DNA, the CDR3 is TGTGCCACCCGGAGGACAGGGGACACCGGGGAGCTGTTTTTT. Translating gives CATRRTGDTGELFF.

The chain carries TRBV20-1 and TRBJ1-2; D is perhaps TRBD1 (6 bases). The CDR3 loop spans 12 amino acids. Per the germline V gene, CDR1 is DFQATT and CDR2 is SNEGSKA (reference sequence). With 3 bases removed from V and 10 bases from J, the gap between germline ends came to 15 bases. In DNA, the CDR3 is TGCAGTGCTAGTCGCAGGGGCTGGGACTACACCTTC. Amino acid sequence: CSASRRGWDYTF.

This chain connects TRBV4-2 to TRBJ2-5; a weak D match, TRBD2 (5 bases). CDR1 is LGHNA and CDR2 is YNFKEQ in the germline V gene. V was pared by 0 bases and J by 5 bases, with 10 bases between. The CDR3 contains 14 residues. DNA for the CDR3: TGTGCCAGCAGCCAAGAGGCGGGCCGGGAGACCCAGTACTTC. Amino acids: CASSQEAGRETQYF.

The chain combines TRBV7-8 with TRBJ2-7; unclear D gene. The CDR3 extends over 11 amino acids. Trimming cost V 2 bases and J 4 bases, with 3 bases left between them. Germline loops: CDR1 SGHVS, CDR2 FQNEAQ. The CDR3 spells CASSLQYEQYF. The CDR3 DNA follows: TGTGCCAGCAGCTTACAATACGAGCAGTACTTC.